What follows describes a single TCR beta chain. The antigen this receptor binds is unknown. No per-base quality is available; no much larger clone lies one base away. Libraries were built with the immunoSEQ multiplex PCR assay. The multiplex PCR relied on a mix of 60 forward primers for TCR Vbeta segments and 13 reverse primers for TCR Jbeta segments. The CDR3 region of rearranged TCR beta genes was amplified from genomic DNA by a multiplex PCR assay. Amplified TCR beta libraries were sequenced as 87-base-pair reads on the Illumina HiSeq System. On the study's bioinformatics: In a later analysis, roughly 80 million unique TCR beta chains were counted across the 500 to 700 repertoires, and approximately 11 million of these chains were shared by at least two donors. To remove PCR and sequencing errors, raw reads were error-corrected and collapsed into unique sequences using a nearest-neighbor algorithm that merged closely related sequences. V, D and J gene segments were assigned by aligning CDR3 sequences to IMGT reference sequences. For a sequence to be retained, a match of at least six nucleotides was required to both a V gene segment and a J gene segment. A rearrangement was called productive if the CDR3 had no stop codons and remained in frame with V and J, and every other rearrangement was called non-productive. CDR3 was defined by IMGT convention, running from the second conserved V-encoded cysteine to the conserved J-encoded phenylalanine. The earlier analysis of 500 to 650 of the donors excluded any sequence lacking an unambiguous match to a single V gene segment. In an earlier analysis of 587 of the donors, V segments were called functional above 56.7% productive rearrangements and were called segregating when the between-donor standard deviation exceeded 5%. A statistical classification framework was developed to diagnose cytomegalovirus status using the catalog of TCR beta chain sequences. A later analysis assigned V and J genes by comparing TCR nucleotide sequences with IMGT/GENE-DB human TR gene sequences. In a later analysis, CDR3 sequences and most-parsimonious VDJ recombination scenarios were assigned using the TCRdist pipeline. In a later analysis, each TCR beta chain was defined by its CDR3 amino acid sequence together with its V-gene family, and reads without a unique V-gene family were excluded. A later analysis removed several hundred highly shared, low-generation-probability nucleotide sequences to deal with suspected cross-contamination and a sequencing artifact. A later analysis calculated a clonal expansion index for each public chain from normalized within-repertoire ranks of inferred template counts. In a later analysis, generation probabilities were computed using a VDJ recombination model fitted to out-of-frame rearrangements, and the results were checked against IGoR. In a later analysis, hypergeometric tests were used to score TCR-TCR, TCR-HLA and TCR-CMV co-occurrence, with a repertoire-size bias correction applied to TCR pairs. In a later analysis, false discovery rates were estimated by permuting HLA or CMV assignments 20 times. In a later analysis, co-occurring TCRs were grouped with DBSCAN, and TCRdist sequence similarity was added when clustering was performed within HLA-allele-positive subsets. Repertoires with fewer than 30,000 or more than 120,000 public chains, plus five repertoires with anomalous nucleotide sharing, were excluded from co-occurrence clustering. Drawn from immuneACCESS, this table holds only the in-frame rearrangements with V and J called that TCRdb kept. Clones are partly lost; checked studies trace under half to an unresolved V gene and leave the rest unexplained. V and J calls and clone size are as listed in that table; D and trimming were resolved from the DNA. Counted in this sample were roughly 190,000 clones; 65% to 80% of them appeared once. The ten largest clones represent under 5% of the sample.

The data derive from a study of cytomegalovirus exposure and HLA in healthy donors (TCRdb year 2017). With respect to the entire study: According to an earlier analysis of a few hundred of the donors, roughly 180 million T cells yielded 117 million unique TCR beta sequences and approximately 280 Gb of sequence data. Approximately 300 gigabases of sequencing data and roughly 81 million unique TCR sequences made up an early release that covered approximately 620 HLA-typed donors. The genetic ancestry cluster associated with self-reported Caucasian donors included over 80% of the 398 genotyped donors. The study aimed to test whether cataloging public T cell receptors could reveal signatures of past pathogen exposure. Using immunosequencing, the study profiled T cell repertoires from about 620 subjects and related those repertoires to cytomegalovirus serostatus. Along with the approximately 700-subject first cohort, a separate validation cohort of 120 different subjects was used. The study combined high-throughput TCR immunosequencing, statistical association of individual TCRs with disease status, and machine learning to predict cytomegalovirus infection status. A later analysis re-examined previously published TCR beta repertoires from just over 650 donors and added high-resolution HLA genotyping to investigate patterns of TCR occurrence. Rather than drawing on any new phenotypic data, the later analysis identified candidate immune exposures from TCR beta sequences and the way those sequences occurred across donors. An earlier analysis of 450 to 750 of the donors used high-throughput TCR beta sequencing to judge whether each TCR beta V gene segment behaved as functional or pseudogenic. Donor age, sex, ethnicity and CMV serostatus were compiled together with the repertoire data. A later genetic analysis took genome-wide SNP genotypes for about 55% of the 666 donors and used that subset as a discovery cohort. All discovery cohort repertoires had been generated on a single sequencing platform. Class I and class II HLA loci were covered by the typing at four-digit resolution. Typing coverage varied by locus: about 620-630 donors for A, B, C, DRB1 and DQB1; 522 for DQA1; about 570 for DPA1; 450 to 480 for DPB1. A handful of DR-DQ haplotypes were handled as single units for association and clustering because linkage in the cohort was strong. Across approximately 400 genotyped donors of the cohort, an average of about 240,000 unique TCR beta nucleotide sequences per donor were sequenced, and around 19% of those sequences were non-productive.

In total, 500 to 700 healthy bone marrow donors made up the cohort. At the time of sampling, all cohort members were nominally healthy, though unrecorded immune exposures were likely present. The donor was CMV seropositive and was included in the group of 250 to 350 seropositive cohort members. A peripheral blood sample was provided by each donor, and peripheral blood mononuclear cells were used for TCR beta sequencing. Genomic DNA extraction from the blood cell samples was performed with the Qiagen DNeasy Blood Extraction Kit. What the research found in general, with its limitations: Because HLA typing was unavailable for some donors at each locus, only the typed subset was used in association tests. In the study, around 160 TCR beta chains were listed as associated with cytomegalovirus. In vitro tests confirmed that a few of the cytomegalovirus-associated TCR beta chains recognize cytomegalovirus antigens. According to a later genetic analysis, donors in an Asian-associated ancestry cluster had fewer N-insertions in productive TCRs than the approximately 700-donor mean. A cluster of highly shared sequence variants was judged likely to represent a technical artifact of the sequencing pipeline. While some public TCRs were present in many individuals, most TCR sequences turned up only very rarely across donors. Sequencing depth was assumed to be roughly uniform across donors in the presence/absence analyses, though that assumption may not hold. In a later analysis, HLA-associated TCR beta chains showed more clonal expansion and lower generation probabilities than non-associated chains that were equally common. The classifier was reported to diagnose cytomegalovirus status with high specificity and sensitivity in both the original and validation cohorts. Most CMV-associated TCR beta chains appeared to be HLA-restricted in a later analysis, and the HLA associations seemed to be driven largely by CMV exposure. Some IMGT-functional V segments, including TRBV6-2 and TRBV6-3, could not be distinguished by the 87-base-pair reads and were therefore excluded. A later analysis associated 16,951 TCR beta sequences with specific HLA alleles at a false discovery rate of 0.05. The authors suggested that the approach could potentially be extended to other disease states and immunological phenotypes. According to a later analysis, parvovirus B19, influenza, CMV and Epstein-Barr virus appeared linked to several top co-occurrence clusters. Correlated functional status among segregating V segments might be attributable to linkage disequilibrium, but an unknown experimental factor could not be ruled out. In an earlier analysis of more than 500 of the donors, most TCR beta V segments appeared in productive rearrangements about 87% or about 30% of the time, broadly matching IMGT annotations. This cohort had only TCR beta chains sequenced, and the lack of alpha or paired-chain data limited which features could be detected. An association between a missense DCLRE1C variant and V-gene and J-gene trimming of TCR beta chains was found in a later genetic analysis and replicated in an independent cohort. A further reported finding was that TCR beta sequences accurately predicted the HLA-A and HLA-B alleles for most subjects in the first cohort. The only immune exposure information available for the cohort was CMV serostatus. When HLA alleles, especially DR and DQ, strongly co-occurred, attributing TCR associations to individual alleles was difficult. In a later analysis, the rate of TCR association differed among HLA loci, with DRB1 alleles having the most associated TCRs and HLA-C alleles having the fewest. Over 15 rarely observed V segments, including chromosome 9 orphons, were excluded from the earlier analysis of some 590 of the donors because counts were too low.

In the germline V gene, CDR1 corresponds to SGHRS and CDR2 to YFSETQ. CDR3 length: 17 amino acids, cysteine to phenylalanine. Left in the record is the CDR3 DNA by itself, 51 bases read in frame from the first base. V and J are trimmed by 4 bases and 0 bases, and the gene matches miss 10 bases of the junction. Sample: PBMCs. The TCR was taken from a man in his thirties or forties in good health and CMV-seropositive. This chain joins TRBV5-1 to TRBJ2-3, and TRBD2 aligns with 8 junction nucleotides. Here is the DNA: TGCGCCAGCAGCGGGACGGGAGGGCCTTCTAGCACAGATACGCAGTATTTT. The encoded protein is CASSGTGGPSSTDTQYF.